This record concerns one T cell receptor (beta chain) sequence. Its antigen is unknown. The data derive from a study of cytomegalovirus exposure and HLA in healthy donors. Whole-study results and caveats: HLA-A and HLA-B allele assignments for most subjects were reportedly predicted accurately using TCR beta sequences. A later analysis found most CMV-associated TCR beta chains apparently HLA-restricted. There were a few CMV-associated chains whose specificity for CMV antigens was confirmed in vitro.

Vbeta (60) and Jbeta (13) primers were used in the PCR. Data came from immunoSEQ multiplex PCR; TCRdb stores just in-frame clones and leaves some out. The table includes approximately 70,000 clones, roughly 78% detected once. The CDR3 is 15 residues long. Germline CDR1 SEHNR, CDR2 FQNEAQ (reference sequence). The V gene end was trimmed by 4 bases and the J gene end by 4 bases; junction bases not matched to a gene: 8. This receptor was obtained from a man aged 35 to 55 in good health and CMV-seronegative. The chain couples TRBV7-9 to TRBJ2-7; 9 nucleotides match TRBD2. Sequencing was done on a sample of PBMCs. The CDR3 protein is CASSSLAGGRYEQYF. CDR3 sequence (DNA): TGTGCCAGCAGCTCCCTGGCGGGAGGGCGATACGAGCAGTACTTC.